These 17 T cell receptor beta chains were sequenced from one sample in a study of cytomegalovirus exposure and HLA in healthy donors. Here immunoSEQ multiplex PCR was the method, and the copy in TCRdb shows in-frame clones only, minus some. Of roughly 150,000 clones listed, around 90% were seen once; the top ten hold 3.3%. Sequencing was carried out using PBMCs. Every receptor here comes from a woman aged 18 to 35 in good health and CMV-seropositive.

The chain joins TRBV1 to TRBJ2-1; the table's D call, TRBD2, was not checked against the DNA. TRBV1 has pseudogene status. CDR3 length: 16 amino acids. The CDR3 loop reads CTSSGRTSPQQDEQFF. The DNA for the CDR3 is TGCACCAGCAGCGGACGGACTAGCCCACAACAAGATGAGCAGTTCTTC.

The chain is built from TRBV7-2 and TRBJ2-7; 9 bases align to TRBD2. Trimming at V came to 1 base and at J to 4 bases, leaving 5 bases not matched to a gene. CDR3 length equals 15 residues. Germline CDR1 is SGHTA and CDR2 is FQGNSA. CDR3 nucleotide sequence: TGTGCCAGCAGCTTAGGAGGCGGGAGGGCATACGAGCAGTACTTC. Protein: CASSLGGGRAYEQYF.

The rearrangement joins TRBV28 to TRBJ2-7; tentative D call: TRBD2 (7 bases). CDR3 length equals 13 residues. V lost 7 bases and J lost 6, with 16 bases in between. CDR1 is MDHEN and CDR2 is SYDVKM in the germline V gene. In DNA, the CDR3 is TGTGCCAGCAAAGGGGGAGGGCGGGCCGAGCAGTACTTC. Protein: CASKGGGRAEQYF.

DNA for the CDR3: TGTGCCAGCAGCCATCTTCAGGAGGTCTATGGCTACACCTTC. Translating gives CASSHLQEVYGYTF. The chain combines TRBV7-9 with TRBJ1-2; D is unresolved. The germline V gene has CDR1 SEHNR and CDR2 FQNEAQ (reference sequence). The CDR3 is 14 amino acids. Trimming took 5 bases from V and 4 from J, leaving 14 bases between them. The variable domain in full, with the rest retrieved from reference TRBV7-9 and TRBJ1-2, is DTGVSQNPRHKITKRGQNVTFRCDPISEHNRLYWYRQTLGQGPEFLTYFQNEAQLEKSRLLSDRFSAERPKGSFSTLEIQRTEQGDSAMYLCASSHLQEVYGYTFGSGTRLTVV.

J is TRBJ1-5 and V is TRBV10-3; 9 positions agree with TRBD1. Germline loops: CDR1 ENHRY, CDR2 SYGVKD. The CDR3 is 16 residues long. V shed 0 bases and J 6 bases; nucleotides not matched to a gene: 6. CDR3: CAISESGGQGGQPQHF. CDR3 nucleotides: TGTGCCATCAGTGAGTCGGGGGGACAGGGAGGTCAGCCCCAGCATTTT.

Here the CDR3 reads CASSQAPRRYNEQFF. CDR3 nucleotides: TGTGCCAGCTCTCAGGCTCCCCGGCGCTACAATGAGCAGTTCTTC. This sequence joins TRBV27 and TRBJ2-1; no clear D. The CDR3 loop spans 15 amino acids. The germline gives CDR1 MNHEY, CDR2 SMNVEV (reference sequence). Trimming pared 8 bases from V and 3 bases from J, leaving 17 bases between.

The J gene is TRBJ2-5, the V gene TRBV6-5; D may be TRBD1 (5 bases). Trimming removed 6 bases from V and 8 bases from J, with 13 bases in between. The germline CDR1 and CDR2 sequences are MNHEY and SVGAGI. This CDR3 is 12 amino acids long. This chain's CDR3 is CASRGRWETQYF. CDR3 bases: TGTGCCAGCAGGGGGCGCTGGGAAACCCAGTACTTC.

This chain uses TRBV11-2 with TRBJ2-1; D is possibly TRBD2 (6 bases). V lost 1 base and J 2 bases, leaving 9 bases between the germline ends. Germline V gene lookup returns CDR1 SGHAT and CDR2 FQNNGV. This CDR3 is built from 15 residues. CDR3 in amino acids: CASSLAGAAYNEQFF. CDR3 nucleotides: TGTGCCAGCAGCTTAGCGGGAGCGGCCTACAATGAGCAGTTCTTC.

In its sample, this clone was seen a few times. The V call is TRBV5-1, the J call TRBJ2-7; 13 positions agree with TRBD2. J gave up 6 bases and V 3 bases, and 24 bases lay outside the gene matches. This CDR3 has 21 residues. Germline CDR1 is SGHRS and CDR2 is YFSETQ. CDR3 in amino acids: CASSSERTGPRTSGRWGEQYF. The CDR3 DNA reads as TGCGCCAGCAGCTCGGAAAGGACAGGCCCTAGGACTAGCGGGAGATGGGGCGAGCAGTACTTC.

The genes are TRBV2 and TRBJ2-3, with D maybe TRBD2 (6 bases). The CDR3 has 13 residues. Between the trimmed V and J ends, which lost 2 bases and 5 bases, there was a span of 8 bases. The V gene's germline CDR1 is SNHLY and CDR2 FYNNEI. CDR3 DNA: TGTGCCAGCAGTGAATCTAGCGAAGATACGCAGTATTTT. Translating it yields CASSESSEDTQYF.

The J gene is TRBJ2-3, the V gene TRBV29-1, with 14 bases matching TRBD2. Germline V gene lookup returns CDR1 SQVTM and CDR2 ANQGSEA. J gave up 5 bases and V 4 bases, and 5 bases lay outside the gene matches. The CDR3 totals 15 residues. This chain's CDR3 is CSVGGLAGVGDTQYF. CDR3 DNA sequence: TGCAGCGTTGGGGGACTAGCGGGGGTGGGAGATACGCAGTATTTT.

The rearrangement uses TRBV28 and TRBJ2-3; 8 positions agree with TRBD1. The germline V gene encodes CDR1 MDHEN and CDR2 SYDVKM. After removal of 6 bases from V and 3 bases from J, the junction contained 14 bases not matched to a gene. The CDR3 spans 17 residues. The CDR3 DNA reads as TGTGCCAGCAGCACATACAGGGGGGCGCACCGTACAGATACGCAGTATTTT. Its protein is CASSTYRGAHRTDTQYF. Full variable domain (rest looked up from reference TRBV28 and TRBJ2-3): DVKVTQSSRYLVKRTGEKVFLECVQDMDHENMFWYRQDPGLGLRLIYFSYDVKMKEKGDIPEGYSVSREKKERFSLILESASTNQTSMYLCASSTYRGAHRTDTQYFGPGTRLTVL.

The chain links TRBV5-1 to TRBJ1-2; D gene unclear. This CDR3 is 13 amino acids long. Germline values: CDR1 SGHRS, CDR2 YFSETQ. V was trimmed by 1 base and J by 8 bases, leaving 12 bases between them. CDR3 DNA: TGCGCCAGCAGCTTGTTTAGTCCCTCGGGCTACACCTTC. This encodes CASSLFSPSGYTF.

CDR3 in DNA: TGCGCCAGCAGCTTGCTGACTAGCGGGAACACCGGGGAGCTGTTTTTT. Translating it yields CASSLLTSGNTGELFF. V is TRBV5-1 and J is TRBJ2-2; TRBD2 matches 9 bases. The CDR3 length is 16 residues. CDR1 and CDR2 from the germline V gene are SGHRS and YFSETQ. J gave up 1 base and V 1 base, and 2 bases lay outside the gene matches.

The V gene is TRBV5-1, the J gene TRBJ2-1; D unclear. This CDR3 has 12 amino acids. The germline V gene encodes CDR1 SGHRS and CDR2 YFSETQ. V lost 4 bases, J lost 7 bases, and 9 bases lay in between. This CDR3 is CASSSNRNEQFF. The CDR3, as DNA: TGCGCCAGCAGCAGCAACAGAAATGAGCAGTTCTTC.

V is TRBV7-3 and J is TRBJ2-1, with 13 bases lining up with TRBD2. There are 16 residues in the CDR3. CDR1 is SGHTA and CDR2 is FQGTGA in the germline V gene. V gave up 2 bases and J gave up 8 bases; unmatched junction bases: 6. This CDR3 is CASSLGGLAGVDEQFF. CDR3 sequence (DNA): TGTGCCAGCAGCTTAGGTGGACTAGCGGGAGTCGATGAGCAGTTCTTC.

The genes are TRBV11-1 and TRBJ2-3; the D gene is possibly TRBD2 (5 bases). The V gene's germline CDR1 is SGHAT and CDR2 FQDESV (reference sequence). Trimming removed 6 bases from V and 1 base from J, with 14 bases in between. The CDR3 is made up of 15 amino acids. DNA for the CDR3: TGTGCCAGCAGTTTCGCGGGTCGGGGCACAGATACGCAGTATTTT. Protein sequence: CASSFAGRGTDTQYF. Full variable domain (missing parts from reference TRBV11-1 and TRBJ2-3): EAEVAQSPRYKITEKSQAVAFWCDPISGHATLYWYRQILGQGPELLVQFQDESVVDDSQLPKDRFSAERLKGVDSTLKIQPAELGDSAMYLCASSFAGRGTDTQYFGPGTRLTVL.